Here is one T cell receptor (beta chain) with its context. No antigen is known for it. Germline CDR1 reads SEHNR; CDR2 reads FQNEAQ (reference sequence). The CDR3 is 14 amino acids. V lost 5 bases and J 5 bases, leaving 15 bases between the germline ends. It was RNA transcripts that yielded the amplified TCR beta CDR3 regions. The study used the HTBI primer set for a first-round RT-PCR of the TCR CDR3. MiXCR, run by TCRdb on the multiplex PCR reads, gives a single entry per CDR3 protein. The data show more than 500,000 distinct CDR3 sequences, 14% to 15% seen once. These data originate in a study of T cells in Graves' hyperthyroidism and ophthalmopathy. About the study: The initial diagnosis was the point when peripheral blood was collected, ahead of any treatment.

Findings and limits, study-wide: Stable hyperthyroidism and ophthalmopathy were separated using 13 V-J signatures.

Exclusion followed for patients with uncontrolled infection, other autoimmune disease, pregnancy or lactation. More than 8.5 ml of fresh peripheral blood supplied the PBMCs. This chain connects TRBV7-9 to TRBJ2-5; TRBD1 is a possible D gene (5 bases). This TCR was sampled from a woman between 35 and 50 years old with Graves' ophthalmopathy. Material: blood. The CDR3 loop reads CASSDFRVRETQYF. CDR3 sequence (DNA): TGTGCCAGCAGCGATTTCAGGGTCCGGGAGACCCAGTACTTC.